This TCR beta chain is drawn from a study of blood T cell repertoires in COVID-19. On the study more broadly: The United States, Italy and Spain provided the acute and convalescent COVID-19 samples. The analysed material was cDNA or gDNA that came from T cells, B-cell-depleted T cells, or PBMCs.

As originally analysed: Amplification from reference gene primers served as the basis for estimated nucleated cell counts. The assay was immunoSEQ multiplex PCR, and TCRdb's table has in-frame clones only and misses some. V and J calls and clone size come straight from that table; D and trimming were deduced from the DNA. In the table there are some 70,000 clones, 60% to 80% of which are singletons. The CDR3 contains 15 residues. Trimming cost V 4 bases and J 7 bases; bases outside gene matches: 10. In germline, CDR1 is SGHTA, CDR2 FQGNSA. This clone has only a few counts. Sequencing input: peripheral blood. This clonotype originated in a human donor in a cohort sampled during active COVID-19. This chain uses TRBV7-2 with TRBJ1-5; TRBD1 aligns across 7 bases. CDR3: CASSSDTGTEQPQHF. CDR3 bases: TGTGCCAGCAGCTCCGATACAGGGACAGAACAGCCCCAGCATTTT.